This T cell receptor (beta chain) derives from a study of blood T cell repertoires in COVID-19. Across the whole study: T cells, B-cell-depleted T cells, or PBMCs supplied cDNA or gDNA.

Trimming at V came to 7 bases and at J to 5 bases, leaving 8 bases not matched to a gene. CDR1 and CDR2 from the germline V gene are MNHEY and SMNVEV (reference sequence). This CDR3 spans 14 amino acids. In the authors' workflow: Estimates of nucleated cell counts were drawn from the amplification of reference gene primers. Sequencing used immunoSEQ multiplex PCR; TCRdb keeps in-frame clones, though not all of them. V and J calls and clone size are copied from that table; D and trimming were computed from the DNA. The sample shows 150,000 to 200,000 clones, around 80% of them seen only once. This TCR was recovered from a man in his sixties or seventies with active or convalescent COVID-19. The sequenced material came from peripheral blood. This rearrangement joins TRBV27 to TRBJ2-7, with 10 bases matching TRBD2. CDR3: CASMWASGSHEQYF. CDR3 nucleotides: TGTGCCAGCATGTGGGCTAGCGGGAGCCACGAGCAGTACTTC.